This T cell receptor beta chain was observed in a study of control samples from healthy donors and cancer patients. Some clones are missing from TCRdb's copy, which holds only in-frame ones; the method was immunoSEQ multiplex PCR. The top ten hold more than 5.5% of the sample, which has about 75,000 clones, around 95% seen once. The ends were cut back, 4 bases at V and 1 base at J, with 10 bases in the middle. The CDR3 totals 14 residues. Germline V lookup: CDR1 MNHEY, CDR2 SVGAGI. The chain uses TRBV6-5 and TRBJ2-5; D gene unclear. The sequenced sample was blood. This TCR was recovered from a woman aged 40 to 49 in good health. CDR3 residues: CASSFGPLQETQYF. The CDR3 coding sequence is TGTGCCAGCAGTTTTGGGCCCCTCCAAGAGACCCAGTACTTC.